The 15 T cell receptor beta chains presented below share a single source sample, sequenced in a study of beta chain features in type 1 diabetes. cDNA synthesis used the whole RNA isolate, giving expressed TCRB sequences. TCRdb's table, derived via immunoSEQ multiplex PCR, lists solely in-frame clones and lacks some. Of approximately 380,000 clones in the sample, approximately 15% were seen once. What was sequenced was naive CD4+ T cells from blood. The receptors were sampled from a woman in her late teens or twenties in good health.

This clone has just a few counts. The chain employs TRBV19 and TRBJ1-1, with no clear D. V was pared by 2 bases and J by 7 bases, with 14 bases between. From germline, CDR1 is LNHDA and CDR2 SQIVND (reference sequence). The CDR3 loop spans 14 amino acids. CDR3 DNA sequence: TGTGCCAGTAGTATACTGGGAGGGCAAGGTGAAGCTTTCTTT. Encoded protein: CASSILGGQGEAFF.

DNA for the CDR3: TGTGCCAGCTCAAGTGGGACTAGCGGGAATTCCTACAATGAGCAGTTCTTC. It yields the protein CASSSGTSGNSYNEQFF. The chain links TRBV18 to TRBJ2-1, with 13 bases fitting TRBD2. Germline assignment: CDR1 KGHSH and CDR2 LQKENI. The CDR3 contains 17 residues. Unmatched junction bases numbered 5, after V lost 5 bases and J lost 1 base.

The genes are TRBV4-2 and TRBJ2-1; 7 bases fit TRBD1. With 0 bases clipped from V and 3 bases from J, the junction kept 2 bases outside the gene matches. This CDR3 has 15 residues. Germline loops: CDR1 LGHNA, CDR2 YNFKEQ. The CDR3 region has the DNA TGTGCCAGCAGCCAAGAAAGGGGGCTCTACAATGAGCAGTTCTTC. Its protein is CASSQERGLYNEQFF.

This chain connects TRBV30 to TRBJ2-7; 14 bases align to TRBD2. V dropped 0 bases and J dropped 9; count of bases not matched to a gene: 7. This CDR3 region has 15 residues. Germline V gene lookup returns CDR1 GTSNPN and CDR2 SVGIG (reference sequence). The CDR3 DNA reads TGTGCCTGGAGTGTGAAGGGACTAGCGGGAGTAAGGCAGTACTTC. Its protein is CAWSVKGLAGVRQYF.

The chain combines TRBV28 with TRBJ1-2; D uncertain. The CDR3 runs to 13 residues. V was trimmed by 2 bases and J by 4 bases, leaving 8 bases between them. CDR1 MDHEN and CDR2 SYDVKM come from the germline V gene. CDR3 sequence: CASSLQSPYGYTF. CDR3 bases: TGTGCCAGCAGTTTACAGTCTCCCTATGGCTACACCTTC.

This clone was observed a handful of times. The rearrangement joins TRBV25-1 to TRBJ1-5; tentative D call: TRBD1 (6 bases). From germline, CDR1 is MGHDK and CDR2 SYGVNS. The CDR3 is made up of 15 amino acids. Trimming took off 2 bases at V and 3 bases at J, with 11 bases between the two ends. This chain's CDR3 is CASSEGGSFNQPQHF. The CDR3, as DNA: TGTGCCAGCAGTGAAGGGGGCAGTTTCAATCAGCCCCAGCATTTT.

This clone was seen more than once but under ten times. V usage is TRBV7-2 and J usage is TRBJ2-7; 9 bases map to TRBD1. The CDR3 sequence is 14 residues long. V was clipped by 4 bases and J by 6 bases; unmatched bases: 7. Germline V gives CDR1 SGHTA, CDR2 FQGNSA. The CDR3 DNA reads as TGTGCCAGCAGCTCCGGGACAGGGTTTAGCGAGCAGTACTTC. Amino acids: CASSSGTGFSEQYF. Drawing the rest from reference TRBV7-2 and TRBJ2-7, the complete variable domain is GAGVSQSPSNKVTEKGKDVELRCDPISGHTALYWYRQSLGQGLEFLIYFQGNSAPDKSGLPSDRFSAERTGGSVSTLTIQRTQQEDSAVYLCASSSGTGFSEQYFGPGTRLTVT.

Only a few counts were recorded for this clone. The V and J genes are TRBV27 and TRBJ2-1; D is unclear. Trimming pared 2 bases from V and 6 bases from J, leaving 8 bases between. The CDR3 is made up of 13 amino acids. From germline, CDR1 is MNHEY and CDR2 SMNVEV (reference sequence). CDR3 residues: CASSLLRSNEQFF. In nucleotides, the CDR3 is TGTGCCAGCAGTTTACTGCGATCCAATGAGCAGTTCTTC.

This clone was observed a handful of times. V is TRBV27 and J is TRBJ1-1, with 11 bases identical to TRBD1. This CDR3 has 15 residues. V gave up 5 bases and J gave up 4 bases; unmatched junction bases: 6. Germline CDR1 and CDR2: MNHEY and SMNVEV (reference sequence). The CDR3 coding sequence is TGTGCCAGCAGTCTGGACAGGGGGCTGGGCACTGAAGCTTTCTTT. Its translation is CASSLDRGLGTEAFF.

With respect to this clone: Other nucleotide sequences in the sample specify the same CDR3. The chain uses TRBV30 and TRBJ2-5, with 10 bases fitting TRBD1. Germline V gives CDR1 GTSNPN, CDR2 SVGIG (reference sequence). The CDR3 is 14 amino acids. V lost 2 bases and J lost 5; bases outside the gene matches: 5. The CDR3 bases are TGTGCCTGGAGTACTGGACAGGGGGGTGAGACCCAGTACTTC. Translation: CAWSTGQGGETQYF.

This clone showed up just a few times. This chain joins TRBV28 and TRBJ2-2; 10 nucleotides agree with TRBD1. Germline V lookup: CDR1 MDHEN, CDR2 SYDVKM. The CDR3 extends over 16 amino acids. Trimming at V came to 1 base and at J to 3 bases, leaving 2 bases not matched to a gene. The CDR3 spells CASSLLGTGDTGELFF. DNA for the CDR3: TGTGCCAGCAGTTTATTGGGGACAGGGGACACCGGGGAGCTGTTTTTT. Drawing the rest from reference TRBV28 and TRBJ2-2, the complete variable domain is DVKVTQSSRYLVKRTGEKVFLECVQDMDHENMFWYRQDPGLGLRLIYFSYDVKMKEKGDIPEGYSVSREKKERFSLILESASTNQTSMYLCASSLLGTGDTGELFFGEGSRLTVL.

This clone came up a few times. V and J are TRBV25-1 and TRBJ2-3; the match to TRBD2 covers 14 bases. The CDR3 has 15 residues. Per the germline V gene, CDR1 is MGHDK and CDR2 is SYGVNS. J gave up 7 bases and V 6 bases, and 6 bases lay outside the gene matches. Here the CDR3 reads CASSRGTSGRNTQYF. The DNA of the CDR3 is TGTGCCAGCAGCCGCGGGACTAGCGGGAGAAATACGCAGTATTTT.

The sample holds a few counts of this clone. The J gene is TRBJ1-5, the V gene TRBV5-6; TRBD1 matches at 8 bases. The V gene end was trimmed by 0 bases and the J gene end by 8 bases; junction bases not matched to a gene: 1. The germline gives CDR1 SGHDT, CDR2 YYEEEE. There are 13 residues in the CDR3. The CDR3: CASSLEQGEPQHF. The CDR3 DNA reads TGTGCCAGCAGCTTGGAACAGGGGGAGCCCCAGCATTTT.

In its sample, this clone was seen a few times. V gene TRBV19 combines with J gene TRBJ2-1; no firm D call. Deletions cut 6 bases from V and 0 bases from J, with 12 bases between. Per the germline V gene, CDR1 is LNHDA and CDR2 is SQIVND (reference sequence). The CDR3 runs to 15 residues. DNA for the CDR3: TGTGCCAGTAGACTCGCGGCCAGCTCCTACAATGAGCAGTTCTTC. Translating gives CASRLAASSYNEQFF.

The rearrangement joins TRBV25-1 to TRBJ2-7; 10 positions agree with TRBD2. Germline values: CDR1 MGHDK, CDR2 SYGVNS. The CDR3 loop spans 17 amino acids. V lost 1 base, J lost 0 bases, and 6 bases stayed unmatched. The CDR3 bases are TGTGCCAGCAGTGAATGGAGGACTAGCGGCAGCTCCTACGAGCAGTACTTC. This codes for CASSEWRTSGSSYEQYF.